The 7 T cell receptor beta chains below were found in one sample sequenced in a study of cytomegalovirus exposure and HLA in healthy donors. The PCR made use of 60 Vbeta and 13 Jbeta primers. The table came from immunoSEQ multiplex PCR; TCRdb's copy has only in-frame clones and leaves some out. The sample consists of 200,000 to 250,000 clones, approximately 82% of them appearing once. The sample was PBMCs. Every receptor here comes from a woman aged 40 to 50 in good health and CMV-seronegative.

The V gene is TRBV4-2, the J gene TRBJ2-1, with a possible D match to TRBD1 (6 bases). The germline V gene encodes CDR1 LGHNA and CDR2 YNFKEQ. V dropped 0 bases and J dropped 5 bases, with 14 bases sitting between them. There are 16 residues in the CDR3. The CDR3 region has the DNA TGTGCCAGCAGCCAAGATTCCTGGACAGAAGACAATGAGCAGTTCTTC. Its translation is CASSQDSWTEDNEQFF.

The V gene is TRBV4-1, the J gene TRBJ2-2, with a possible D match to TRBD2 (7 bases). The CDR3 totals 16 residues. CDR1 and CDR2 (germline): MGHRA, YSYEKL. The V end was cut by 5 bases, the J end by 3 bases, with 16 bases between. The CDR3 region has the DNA TGCGCCAGCAGCTCCACGGCGGGGGCCCACACCGGGGAGCTGTTTTTT. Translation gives CASSSTAGAHTGELFF.

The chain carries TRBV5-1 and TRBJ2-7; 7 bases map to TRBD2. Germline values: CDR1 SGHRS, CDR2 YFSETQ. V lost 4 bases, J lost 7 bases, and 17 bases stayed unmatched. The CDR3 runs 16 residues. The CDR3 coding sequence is TGCGCCAGCAGCACACGGACACTAGCGCTGTTGGAGGAGCAGTACTTC. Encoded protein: CASSTRTLALLEEQYF.

CDR3 sequence: CASSVGGQPSDTIYF. Here the CDR3 DNA reads TGTGCCAGCAGCGTAGGGGGACAGCCAAGCGACACCATATATTTT. This chain links TRBV9 with TRBJ1-3; 7 nucleotides match TRBD1. CDR3 length equals 15 residues. J lost 8 bases, V lost 0 bases, and 8 bases had no gene match. Germline assignment: CDR1 SGDLS and CDR2 YYNGEE.

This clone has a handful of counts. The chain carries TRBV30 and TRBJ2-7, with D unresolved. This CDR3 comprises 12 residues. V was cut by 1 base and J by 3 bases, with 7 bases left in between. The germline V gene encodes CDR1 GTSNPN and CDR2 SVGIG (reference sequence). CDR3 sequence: CAWSGRGYEQYF. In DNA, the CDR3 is TGTGCCTGGAGTGGGCGAGGCTACGAGCAGTACTTC.

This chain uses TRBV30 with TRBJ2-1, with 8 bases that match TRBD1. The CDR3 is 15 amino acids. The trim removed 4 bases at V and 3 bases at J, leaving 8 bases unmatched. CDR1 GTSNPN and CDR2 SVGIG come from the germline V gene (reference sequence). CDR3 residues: CAWIRTGPIYNEQFF. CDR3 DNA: TGTGCCTGGATCAGGACAGGGCCTATCTACAATGAGCAGTTCTTC.

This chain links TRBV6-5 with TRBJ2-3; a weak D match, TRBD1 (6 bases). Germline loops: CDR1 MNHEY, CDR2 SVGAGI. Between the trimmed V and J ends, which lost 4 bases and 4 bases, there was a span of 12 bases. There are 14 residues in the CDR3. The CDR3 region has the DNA TGTGCCAGCAGTTCCGTTGCAGGGGCAGATACGCAGTATTTT. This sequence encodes CASSSVAGADTQYF.